Below are 22 T cell receptor beta chains sequenced from a single sample in a study of T cells in Graves' hyperthyroidism and ophthalmopathy. Amplification targeted TCR beta CDR3 regions from RNA transcripts. The TCR CDR3 first-round RT-PCR relied on the HTBI primer set. Each CDR3 protein is one row after TCRdb ran MiXCR on the multiplex PCR reads. This table holds around 600,000 distinct CDR3 sequences, around 13% found once. Sequences were obtained from blood. The receptors here all came from a woman between 50 and 59 years old with Graves' ophthalmopathy.

The genes are TRBV20-1 and TRBJ1-5; D not resolved. V was clipped by 6 bases and J by 0 bases, with 15 bases between them. The CDR3 covers 15 residues. The germline V gene encodes CDR1 DFQATT and CDR2 SNEGSKA (reference sequence). The CDR3 sequence: CSAQPPWDSNQPQHF. The CDR3 nucleotides read TGCAGTGCCCAACCACCCTGGGATAGCAATCAGCCCCAGCATTTT.

In its sample, this clonotype was seen a few times. The chain recombines TRBV28 with TRBJ2-7; D ambiguous. Germline V CDR1 and CDR2: MDHEN, SYDVKM. There are 12 residues in the CDR3. V was shortened by 3 bases and J by 7 bases, with 10 bases between the two germline ends. The CDR3 coding sequence is TGTGCCAGCAGTTTTGGGCTTTGGGAGCAGTACTTC. Amino acid sequence: CASSFGLWEQYF. Supplemented by reference TRBV28 and TRBJ2-7, the full variable domain reads DVKVTQSSRYLVKRTGEKVFLECVQDMDHENMFWYRQDPGLGLRLIYFSYDVKMKEKGDIPEGYSVSREKKERFSLILESASTNQTSMYLCASSFGLWEQYFGPGTRLTVT.

The genes are TRBV11-2 and TRBJ1-2, with unresolved D. Trimming shortened V by 5 bases and J by 4 bases, and 14 bases separated the two germline ends. This CDR3 comprises 14 residues. Germline CDR1 is SGHAT and CDR2 is FQNNGV. In nucleotides, the CDR3 is TGTGCCAGCAGCGAGGGAGTGGGTCGCTATGGCTACACCTTC. It yields the protein CASSEGVGRYGYTF. Drawing the rest from reference TRBV11-2 and TRBJ1-2, the complete variable domain is EAGVAQSPRYKIIEKRQSVAFWCNPISGHATLYWYQQILGQGPKLLIQFQNNGVVDDSQLPKDRFSAERLKGVDSTLKIQPAKLEDSAVYLCASSEGVGRYGYTFGSGTRLTVV.

This clonotype appeared a few times. The rearrangement uses TRBV6-1 and TRBJ1-3; maybe TRBD1 (5 bases). The germline gives CDR1 MNHNS, CDR2 SASEGT. V was pared by 7 bases and J by 2 bases, with 12 bases between. The CDR3 length is 14 residues. CDR3 DNA: TGTGCCAGCACCAATGGAGGGGCTGGAAACACCATATATTTT. Translated: CASTNGGAGNTIYF.

V is TRBV20-1 and J is TRBJ2-3; tentatively, D is TRBD1 (6 bases). Germline V gene data show CDR1 as DFQATT and CDR2 as SNEGSKA (reference sequence). CDR3 size: 16 residues. With 1 base removed from V and 0 bases from J, the gap between germline ends came to 14 bases. CDR3 residues: CSARGFDRKSTDTQYF. In DNA, the CDR3 is TGCAGTGCTAGAGGATTCGACAGGAAAAGCACAGATACGCAGTATTTT.

This rearrangement joins TRBV4-1 to TRBJ2-7, with D uncertain. The CDR3 is 13 residues long. Trimming removed 1 base from V and 2 bases from J, with 6 bases in between. Germline CDR1 reads MGHRA; CDR2 reads YSYEKL. CDR3 nucleotide sequence: TGCGCCAGCAGCCAAGGTGAGACCTACGAGCAGTACTTC. It encodes CASSQGETYEQYF.

This clonotype was found many times. The chain recombines TRBV27 with TRBJ2-6; 14 bases map to TRBD2. CDR1 and CDR2 (germline): MNHEY, SMNVEV (reference sequence). The ends lost 10 bases at V and 3 bases at J; junction bases unmatched: 5. The CDR3 has 16 amino acids. The CDR3 nucleotides are TGTGCCACCGGGACTAGCGGGAGTTATGGGGCCAACGTCCTGACTTTC. It specifies CATGTSGSYGANVLTF.

The rearrangement joins TRBV6-1 to TRBJ2-7; D possibly corresponds to TRBD1 (5 bases). The CDR3 has 13 amino acids. V lost 8 bases to trimming and J lost 8 bases, with 19 bases between them. CDR1 and CDR2 (germline): MNHNS, SASEGT. The CDR3 spells CASGAQTAVQQYF. In nucleotides, the CDR3 is TGTGCCAGCGGGGCCCAGACCGCAGTTCAGCAGTACTTC.

This clonotype came up a few times. J is TRBJ1-2 and V is TRBV20-1; D perhaps matches TRBD1 (5 bases). This CDR3 region has 14 residues. Looked up from germline, CDR1 is DFQATT and CDR2 is SNEGSKA (reference sequence). The ends were cut back, 6 bases at V and 4 bases at J, with 18 bases in the middle. This CDR3 is CSAARDQNAYGYTF. In DNA form, the CDR3 reads TGCAGTGCAGCCCGGGACCAAAATGCCTATGGCTACACCTTC.

This clonotype was observed a few times. The rearrangement joins TRBV6-1 to TRBJ1-5, with no clear D. The V gene's germline CDR1 is MNHNS and CDR2 SASEGT. V was clipped by 10 bases and J by 4 bases, with 14 bases between them. This CDR3 is 13 amino acids long. The CDR3 region is CATRVEPNQPQHF. Written as DNA, the CDR3 is TGTGCCACCAGAGTAGAGCCTAATCAGCCCCAGCATTTT.

This clonotype was recorded many times. The chain recombines TRBV25-1 with TRBJ1-2; D gene ambiguous. Deletions cut 4 bases from V and 4 bases from J, with 19 bases between. Germline V gene sequence: CDR1 MGHDK, CDR2 SYGVNS. There are 16 residues in the CDR3. The CDR3 DNA is TGTGCCAGCAGTGTCTCGGTCGGGCCATCGACCTATGGCTACACCTTC. Translation gives CASSVSVGPSTYGYTF.

This clonotype was picked up many times. This rearrangement joins TRBV20-1 to TRBJ2-1, with D perhaps given as TRBD1 or TRBD2 (5 bases each). Looked up from germline, CDR1 is DFQATT and CDR2 is SNEGSKA (reference sequence). V gave up 6 bases and J gave up 9 bases, with 27 bases separating them. The length of the CDR3 is 16 residues. CDR3 DNA sequence: TGCAGTGCGCCTACGACAGAGACGGACTGGAGTGTTGAGCAGTTCTTC. Residues: CSAPTTETDWSVEQFF.

This clonotype was seen a few times. Relative to the germline gene, one junction end is altered; a read error may explain this. The chain couples TRBV28 to TRBJ2-1, with 7 bases matching TRBD1. CDR1 and CDR2 from the germline V gene are MDHEN and SYDVKM. This CDR3 has 13 residues. This CDR3 reads CASQTGTYNGQFF. DNA for the CDR3: TGTGCCAGCCAGACAGGGACCTACAATGGGCAGTTCTTC.

A few counts support this clonotype. The J gene is TRBJ2-6, the V gene TRBV12-3 or TRBV12-4; D possibly corresponds to TRBD1 (5 bases). Trimming shortened V by 8 bases and J by 3 bases, and 17 bases separated the two germline ends. The CDR3 extends over 16 amino acids. The CDR3 bases are TGTGCCAGCGCATCTTGGGGCCTTGGTGGGGCCAACGTCCTGACTTTC. Translating gives CASASWGLGGANVLTF.

This clonotype showed up just a few times. This likely stems from a read error, as it lies one base from a far larger clone. This sequence joins TRBV3-1 and TRBJ2-7; D is unclear. This CDR3 spans 12 amino acids. Germline-derived CDR1 and CDR2 are LGHDT and YNNKEL (reference sequence). The CDR3 DNA follows: TGTGCCAGCAGCCGCAGCTCCTACGAGCGGTACTTC. Its protein product is CASSRSSYERYF.

This clonotype was found many times. J is TRBJ2-7 and V is TRBV28; 9 bases fit TRBD2. The CDR3 runs to 16 residues. Germline V gene lookup returns CDR1 MDHEN and CDR2 SYDVKM. The ends lost 0 bases at V and 6 bases at J; junction bases unmatched: 9. This CDR3 is CASSLWFGTSFPEQYF. The CDR3 region has the DNA TGTGCCAGCAGTTTATGGTTCGGGACTAGCTTTCCCGAGCAGTACTTC.

This clonotype was picked up many times. The gene calls are TRBV10-3 and TRBJ2-1; D gene uncertain. The germline V gene encodes CDR1 ENHRY and CDR2 SYGVKD. This CDR3 contains 16 residues. Trimming took 1 base from V and 0 from J, leaving 10 bases between them. DNA of the CDR3: TGTGCCATCAGTGAGTTCCAGCCGAGCTCCTACAATGAGCAGTTCTTC. This codes for CAISEFQPSSYNEQFF.

The table lists this clonotype with a few counts. The V call is TRBV24-1, the J call TRBJ1-5, with TRBD1 as a possible D gene (5 bases). The CDR3 loop spans 15 amino acids. From germline, CDR1 is KGHDR and CDR2 SFDVKD. V gave up 5 bases and J gave up 2 bases, with 12 bases separating them. CDR3 DNA sequence: TGTGCCACCAGTGCTCGGGGCGCGGGCAATCAGCCCCAGCATTTT. It yields the protein CATSARGAGNQPQHF.

V gene TRBV20-1 combines with J gene TRBJ1-2; a weak D match, TRBD1 (6 bases). V was pared by 6 bases and J by 6 bases, with 17 bases between. This CDR3 has 13 amino acids. The V gene's germline CDR1 is DFQATT and CDR2 SNEGSKA (reference sequence). Here the CDR3 DNA reads TGCAGTGCACACAGAGCAGGGGTCGATGGCTACACCTTC. Its translation: CSAHRAGVDGYTF.

This clonotype was recorded at least ten times. The chain uses TRBV5-1 and TRBJ2-1; no reliable D call. CDR3 size: 14 residues. The V and J ends lost 0 bases and 5 bases respectively, with 9 bases between them. Germline CDR1 SGHRS, CDR2 YFSETQ. The CDR3 sequence is CASSLDTTNNEQFF. The CDR3 DNA follows: TGCGCCAGCAGCTTGGATACCACTAACAATGAGCAGTTCTTC.

J is TRBJ2-3 and V is TRBV6-1; D perhaps matches TRBD2 (6 bases). The CDR3 has 16 amino acids. V lost 5 bases and J 0 bases, leaving 15 bases between the germline ends. The germline CDR1 and CDR2 sequences are MNHNS and SASEGT. In DNA, the CDR3 is TGTGCCAGCAGTTCCCACACGGGGACTAGCACAGATACGCAGTATTTT. Protein sequence: CASSSHTGTSTDTQYF.

This clonotype came up many times. The J gene is TRBJ2-1, the V gene TRBV7-2, with D tentatively TRBD1 or TRBD2 (5 bases each). V lost 5 bases and J lost 5, with 22 bases in between. Germline loops: CDR1 SGHTA, CDR2 FQGNSA. The CDR3 loop spans 17 amino acids. CDR3 DNA: TGTGCCAGCAGCCTAGACTTGTTGGGACCCGGGGACAATGAGCAGTTCTTC. This encodes CASSLDLLGPGDNEQFF.